A selection of T cell receptor beta chains follows, all from one sample in a study of T cell responses to AZD1222 COVID-19 vaccine. Repertoires were generated with immunoSEQ multiplex PCR, while TCRdb's copy carries only in-frame clones and drops some. This repertoire shows about 130,000 clones, about 89% found once; its top ten account for under 2%. The sample here was peripheral blood, taken on day 0 of AZD1222 vaccination. The receptors stem from an adult in good health. Both conserved end residues are part of each CDR3. D genes are given only for firm matches. Size is stated for part of the rows, as once, few or many counts, or as a class when the clone is expanded.

clone size: NA
J gene: TRBJ1-5
V gene: TRBV19
D gene: NA
CDR3 DNA: TGTGCCAGTAGATCGACAGTGGATCAGCCCCAGCATTTT
CDR3 protein: CASRSTVDQPQHF

clone size: once
J gene: TRBJ2-7
V gene: TRBV12-5
D gene: TRBD1
CDR3 DNA: TGTGCTAGTGGTCCAGCGGACAGGGTGCCCTACGAGCAGTACTTC
CDR3 protein: CASGPADRVPYEQYF

clone size: once
J gene: TRBJ2-7
V gene: TRBV18
D gene: NA
CDR3 DNA: TGTGCCAGCTCTCCCCAGGCGGCGGCCTCCTACGAGCAGTACTTC
CDR3 protein: CASSPQAAASYEQYF

clone size: NA
J gene: TRBJ1-4
V gene: TRBV4-1
D gene: NA
CDR3 DNA: TGCGCCAGCAGCCAAGGTGAAAAACTGTTTTTT
CDR3 protein: CASSQGEKLFF

clone size: NA
J gene: TRBJ2-3
V gene: TRBV13
D gene: NA
CDR3 DNA: TGTGCCAGCAGCGTCAGCACAGATACGCAGTATTTT
CDR3 protein: CASSVSTDTQYF

clone size: NA
J gene: TRBJ2-2
V gene: TRBV9
D gene: NA
CDR3 DNA: TGTGCCAGCAGCCCGTTTAGGGCCACCGGGGAGCTGTTTTTT
CDR3 protein: CASSPFRATGELFF

clone size: NA
J gene: TRBJ1-4
V gene: TRBV9
D gene: NA
CDR3 DNA: TGTGCCAGCAGCGGAAACGGGGAAAAACTGTTTTTT
CDR3 protein: CASSGNGEKLFF

clone size: NA
J gene: TRBJ1-2
V gene: TRBV7-2
D gene: NA
CDR3 DNA: TGTGCCAGCAGTAACTCGCCGGATTTCTATGGCTACACCTTC
CDR3 protein: CASSNSPDFYGYTF

clone size: NA
J gene: TRBJ1-2
V gene: TRBV4-3
D gene: NA
CDR3 DNA: TGCGCCAGCAGCCAAGACTGGAACAATCCGGGCTACACCTTC
CDR3 protein: CASSQDWNNPGYTF

clone size: NA
J gene: TRBJ1-2
V gene: TRBV19
D gene: TRBD1
CDR3 DNA: TGTGCCAGTAGTATCACAGGGGTAAACTACGGCTACACCTTC
CDR3 protein: CASSITGVNYGYTF

clone size: NA
J gene: TRBJ2-7
V gene: TRBV7-9
D gene: NA
CDR3 DNA: TGTGCCAGCAGCTTAGTAAAAGGGACCTACGAGCAGTACTTC
CDR3 protein: CASSLVKGTYEQYF

clone size: NA
J gene: TRBJ1-1
V gene: TRBV5-1
D gene: NA
CDR3 DNA: TGCGCCAGCAGCTTGGGACCGACGAACACTGAAGCTTTCTTT
CDR3 protein: CASSLGPTNTEAFF

clone size: NA
J gene: TRBJ2-7
V gene: TRBV6-1
D gene: NA
CDR3 DNA: TGTGCCAGCAGTGAAGAGCGCCTACAGGGATTGCTACAATACGAGCAGTACTTC
CDR3 protein: CASSEERLQGLLQYEQYF

clone size: NA
J gene: TRBJ2-1
V gene: TRBV30
D gene: NA
CDR3 DNA: TGTGCCTGGAGTGGGACCGCGAGCTCCTACAATGAGCAGTTCTTC
CDR3 protein: CAWSGTASSYNEQFF

clone size: NA
J gene: TRBJ2-1
V gene: TRBV25-1
D gene: TRBD2
CDR3 DNA: TGTGCCAGCAGTGATTTCGGACTAGCGGGGTACAATGAGCAGTTCTTC
CDR3 protein: CASSDFGLAGYNEQFF

clone size: NA
J gene: TRBJ2-5
V gene: TRBV7-2
D gene: NA
CDR3 DNA: TGTGCCAGCAGCTTAGCGGCACAGCAAGAGACCCAGTACTTC
CDR3 protein: CASSLAAQQETQYF

clone size: NA
J gene: TRBJ2-7
V gene: TRBV5-8
D gene: TRBD2
CDR3 DNA: TGTGCCAGCAGCTTCCGGACTAGCGGCCCCTCCTACGAGCAGTACTTC
CDR3 protein: CASSFRTSGPSYEQYF

clone size: NA
J gene: TRBJ2-2
V gene: TRBV25-1
D gene: NA
CDR3 DNA: TGTGCCAGCAGTGACAGCAGGGGCCACACCGGGGAGCTGTTTTTT
CDR3 protein: CASSDSRGHTGELFF